Listed below are T cell receptor beta chains from one sample, sequenced in a study of shared clonotypes between healthy human individuals. Data came from immunoSEQ multiplex PCR; TCRdb stores just in-frame clones and leaves some out. The table lists some 2.1 million clones, over 85% of them singletons. The sequenced sample consisted of naive CD8+ T cells sorted from blood. The source is a man aged 18-30 years in good health. The CDR3 runs from the conserved cysteine through the conserved F or W. Each record gives: V gene, clone size, CDR3 protein. Clone size is shown for a subset of rows, as once, few, many or a class of expanded clone.

v_call: TRBV5-1
clone_size: -
cdr3_aa: CASSLAVGYEQYF

v_call: TRBV6-1
clone_size: -
cdr3_aa: CASTQVTSGSHEQFF

v_call: TRBV6-5
clone_size: -
cdr3_aa: CASSTGTQYQETQYF

v_call: TRBV7-9
clone_size: -
cdr3_aa: CASSVDSSYEQYF

v_call: TRBV9
clone_size: once
cdr3_aa: CASSLGQGISYEQYF

v_call: TRBV7-3
clone_size: -
cdr3_aa: CASSAGQGPYNEQFF

v_call: TRBV5-4
clone_size: -
cdr3_aa: CASSIGGEQYF

v_call: TRBV2
clone_size: -
cdr3_aa: CASSADKTPSYGYTF

v_call: TRBV6-4
clone_size: -
cdr3_aa: CASSRTALSPGELFF

v_call: TRBV6-5
clone_size: -
cdr3_aa: CASSPYQGRQHEQYF

v_call: TRBV5-6
clone_size: -
cdr3_aa: CASSQAGEAGGRADTQYF

v_call: TRBV4-1
clone_size: -
cdr3_aa: CASSQGWGLNTGELFF

v_call: TRBV30
clone_size: -
cdr3_aa: CAWGRVSYEQYF

v_call: TRBV7-8
clone_size: -
cdr3_aa: CASSLAGTGGDYEQYF

v_call: TRBV6-5
clone_size: -
cdr3_aa: CASSYPSGGAYNEQFF

v_call: TRBV18
clone_size: -
cdr3_aa: CASSPSGTAYNEQFF

v_call: TRBV4-1
clone_size: -
cdr3_aa: CASSQDDSFNQPQHF

v_call: TRBV30
clone_size: -
cdr3_aa: CAWSVSGGGTDTQYF

v_call: TRBV4-1
clone_size: -
cdr3_aa: CASSQVYADTQYF

v_call: TRBV5-6
clone_size: once
cdr3_aa: CASSQTSGPYNEQFF

v_call: TRBV4-1
clone_size: once
cdr3_aa: CASSRARGDGSPLHF

v_call: TRBV5-1
clone_size: -
cdr3_aa: CASSLRTVTDTQYF

v_call: TRBV10-3
clone_size: -
cdr3_aa: CAISPGTGGDEQYF

v_call: TRBV5-4
clone_size: once
cdr3_aa: CASSHGDRFYEQYF

v_call: TRBV30
clone_size: -
cdr3_aa: CAWSPLRDSEKLFF

v_call: TRBV19
clone_size: -
cdr3_aa: CASSPLSNEQFF

v_call: TRBV27
clone_size: few
cdr3_aa: CASSSLGGQAVLFF

v_call: TRBV2
clone_size: -
cdr3_aa: CASRAGTASYEQYF

v_call: TRBV5-1
clone_size: -
cdr3_aa: CASSLGLVGTPSTDTQYF

v_call: TRBV7-9
clone_size: -
cdr3_aa: CASSFGGAQYF

v_call: TRBV2
clone_size: once
cdr3_aa: CASKGESYNEQFF

v_call: TRBV5-4
clone_size: -
cdr3_aa: CASSRGGNTEAFF

v_call: TRBV28
clone_size: -
cdr3_aa: CASTPRDSSVYGYTF

v_call: TRBV9
clone_size: -
cdr3_aa: CASSVGADSPLHF

v_call: TRBV6-5
clone_size: -
cdr3_aa: CASIPDRSTDTQYF

v_call: TRBV6-1
clone_size: -
cdr3_aa: CASSEARGGPNTEAFF

v_call: TRBV28
clone_size: -
cdr3_aa: CASSVAPSNYGYTF

v_call: TRBV7-2
clone_size: -
cdr3_aa: CASRLPGQGAYNYGYTF

v_call: TRBV4-3
clone_size: -
cdr3_aa: CASSFSRQGATDTQYF

v_call: TRBV28
clone_size: -
cdr3_aa: CASSRTGTGGTGELFF

v_call: TRBV4-1
clone_size: -
cdr3_aa: CASSRPLGGANTEAFF

v_call: TRBV11-2
clone_size: -
cdr3_aa: CASSSWTSGDNEQYF

v_call: TRBV5-4
clone_size: -
cdr3_aa: CASSVDRDYGYTF

v_call: TRBV5-4
clone_size: -
cdr3_aa: CASSLGSSVANEQFF

v_call: TRBV4-1
clone_size: -
cdr3_aa: CASSQDTTLGNTIYF

v_call: TRBV9
clone_size: -
cdr3_aa: CASGSKGQLVTDTQYF

v_call: TRBV13
clone_size: -
cdr3_aa: CASSLIGTGGNEQYF

v_call: TRBV4-1
clone_size: once
cdr3_aa: CASSLQGGYEQYF

v_call: TRBV11-3
clone_size: -
cdr3_aa: CASSFNRGPDGELFF

v_call: TRBV4-3
clone_size: -
cdr3_aa: CASSQAYYDSYNEQFF

v_call: TRBV6-1
clone_size: -
cdr3_aa: CASSDTGITEAFF

v_call: TRBV7-3
clone_size: once
cdr3_aa: CASSLARTTEAFF

v_call: TRBV2
clone_size: -
cdr3_aa: CASSEFATDTQYF

v_call: TRBV18
clone_size: -
cdr3_aa: CASSPSGGGVNEQFF

v_call: TRBV4-1
clone_size: -
cdr3_aa: CASSLGQASEQYF

v_call: TRBV7-8
clone_size: -
cdr3_aa: CASSLEGWGEYQETQYF

v_call: TRBV27
clone_size: -
cdr3_aa: CASSSLTRSNSPLHF

v_call: TRBV6-5
clone_size: -
cdr3_aa: CASSRLGEGDHEQYF